This T cell receptor (beta chain) was sequenced for a study of breast tumors, draining lymph nodes, adjacent tissues. Samples came from axillary lymph nodes draining the breast cancer. This clonotype was found a few times. The antigen is unknown. The CDR3 runs 15 residues. Trimming took 4 bases from V and 2 from J; bases not matched to a gene: 3. Germline CDR1 SGHRS, CDR2 YFSETQ. TCRdb reprocessed the multiplex PCR reads with MiXCR, giving one entry per CDR3 protein. The repertoire holds around 150,000 distinct CDR3 sequences, with around 24% as singletons. Overall study findings and caveats: Luminal-like breast cancer showed significantly greater tumor-nontumor repertoire similarity than basal-like breast cancer did.

The rearrangement joins TRBV5-1 to TRBJ2-5, with 12 bases fitting TRBD2. Sequencing was performed on axillary lymph node tissue. The receptor's source is a female donor with breast cancer. Some clones in this sample may be carry-over from other donors' samples. CDR3 region: CASSSGLAGQETQYF. For the CDR3, the DNA is TGCGCCAGCAGCAGCGGACTAGCGGGACAAGAGACCCAGTACTTC.